This TCR beta chain was documented in a study of graft-versus-host responses after intestinal transplantation. Study-wide background: Following induction with anti-thymocyte globulin, all recipients were given tacrolimus and steroids for about three years.

TCRdb keeps only in-frame clones here, not all; method: immunoSEQ multiplex PCR. The profile shows approximately 77,000 clones, about nine tenths of them singletons. Remarks on this clone: Antigen specificity is unknown.

V dropped 3 bases and J dropped 0; count of bases not matched to a gene: 5. The length of the CDR3 is 16 residues. Germline V lookup: CDR1 KGHSH, CDR2 LQKENI. Study results and limitations: In recipient marrow, GvH clones were found, and some appeared first in ileum or blood.

The source is a human patient who received an intestinal transplant, so some T cells may come from the graft donor. The genes are TRBV18 and TRBJ2-7; TRBD1 matches 10 bases. Sequenced material: PBMCs, taken 98 days after intestinal transplantation. CDR3 loop: CASSPSGTGASYEQYF. The CDR3 coding sequence is TGTGCCAGCTCACCTTCCGGGACAGGGGCCTCCTACGAGCAGTACTTC. Drawing the rest from reference TRBV18 and TRBJ2-7, the complete variable domain is NAGVMQNPRHLVRRRGQEARLRCSPMKGHSHVYWYRQLPEEGLKFMVYLQKENIIDESGMPKERFSAEFPKEGPSILRIQQVVRGDSAAYFCASSPSGTGASYEQYFGPGTRLTVT.